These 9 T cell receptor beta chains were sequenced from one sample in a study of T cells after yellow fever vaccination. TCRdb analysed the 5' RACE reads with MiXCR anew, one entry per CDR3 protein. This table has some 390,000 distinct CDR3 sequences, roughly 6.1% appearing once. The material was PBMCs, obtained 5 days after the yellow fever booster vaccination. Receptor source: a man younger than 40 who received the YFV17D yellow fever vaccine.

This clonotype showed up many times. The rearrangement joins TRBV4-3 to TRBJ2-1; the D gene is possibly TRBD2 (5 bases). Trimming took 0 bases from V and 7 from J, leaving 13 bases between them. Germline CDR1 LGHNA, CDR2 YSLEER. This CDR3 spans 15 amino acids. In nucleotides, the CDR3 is TGCGCCAGCAGCCAAGAAAGACCAGGCGGGAATGAGCAGTTCTTC. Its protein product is CASSQERPGGNEQFF.

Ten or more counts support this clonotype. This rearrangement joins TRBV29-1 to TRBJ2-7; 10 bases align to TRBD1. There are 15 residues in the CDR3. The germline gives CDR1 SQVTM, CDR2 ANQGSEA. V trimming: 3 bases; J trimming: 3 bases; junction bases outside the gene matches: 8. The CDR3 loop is CSVDSGTGAIYEQYF. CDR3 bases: TGCAGCGTTGACTCCGGGACAGGGGCTATCTACGAGCAGTACTTC.

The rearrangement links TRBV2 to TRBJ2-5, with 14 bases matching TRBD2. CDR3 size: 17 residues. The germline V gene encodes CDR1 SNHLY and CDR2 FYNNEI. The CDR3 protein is CTLCSSSGLAGGETQYF. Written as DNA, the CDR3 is TGTACCCTCTGTTCGAGCAGCGGACTAGCGGGAGGTGAGACCCAGTACTTC.

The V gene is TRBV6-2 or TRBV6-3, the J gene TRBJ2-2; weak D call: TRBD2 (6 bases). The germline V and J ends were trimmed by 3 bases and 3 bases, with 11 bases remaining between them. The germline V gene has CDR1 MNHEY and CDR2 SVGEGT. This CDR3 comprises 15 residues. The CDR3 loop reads CASSYSGGDTGELFF. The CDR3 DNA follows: TGTGCCAGCAGTTATTCTGGAGGGGACACCGGGGAGCTGTTTTTT.

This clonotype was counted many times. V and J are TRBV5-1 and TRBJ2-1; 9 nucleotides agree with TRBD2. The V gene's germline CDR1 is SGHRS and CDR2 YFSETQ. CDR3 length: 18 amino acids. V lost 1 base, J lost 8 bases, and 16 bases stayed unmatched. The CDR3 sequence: CASSLMIRREGQGDEQFF. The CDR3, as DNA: TGCGCCAGCAGCTTGATGATTAGGCGGGAGGGCCAGGGGGATGAGCAGTTCTTC.

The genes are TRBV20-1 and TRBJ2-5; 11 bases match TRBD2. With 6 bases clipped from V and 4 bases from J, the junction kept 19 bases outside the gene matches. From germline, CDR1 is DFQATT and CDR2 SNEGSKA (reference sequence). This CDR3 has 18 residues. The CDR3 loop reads CSAQASCLAGGPRETQYF. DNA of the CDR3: TGCAGTGCCCAGGCATCGTGCTTAGCGGGAGGGCCTAGAGAGACCCAGTACTTC.

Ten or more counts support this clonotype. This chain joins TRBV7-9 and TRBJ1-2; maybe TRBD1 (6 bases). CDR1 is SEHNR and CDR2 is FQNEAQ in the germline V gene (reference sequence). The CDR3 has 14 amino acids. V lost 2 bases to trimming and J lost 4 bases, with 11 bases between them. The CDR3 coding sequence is TGTGCCAGCAGCTTAACAGGGAAAGGCTATGGCTACACCTTC. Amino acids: CASSLTGKGYGYTF.

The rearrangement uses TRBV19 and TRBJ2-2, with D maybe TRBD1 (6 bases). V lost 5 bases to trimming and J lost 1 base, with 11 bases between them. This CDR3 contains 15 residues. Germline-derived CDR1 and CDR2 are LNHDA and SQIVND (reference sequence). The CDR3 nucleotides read TGTGCCAGTAGTCAACAGGGCCTGAACACCGGGGAGCTGTTTTTT. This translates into CASSQQGLNTGELFF.

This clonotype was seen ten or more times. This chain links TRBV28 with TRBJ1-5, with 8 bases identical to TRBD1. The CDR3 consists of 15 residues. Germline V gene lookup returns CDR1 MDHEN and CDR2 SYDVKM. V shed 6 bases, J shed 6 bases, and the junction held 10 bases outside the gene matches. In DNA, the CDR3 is TGTGCCAGCAGGGGGGGACAGGTGGTGGGTCAGCCCCAGCATTTT. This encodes CASRGGQVVGQPQHF. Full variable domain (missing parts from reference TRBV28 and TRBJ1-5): DVKVTQSSRYLVKRTGEKVFLECVQDMDHENMFWYRQDPGLGLRLIYFSYDVKMKEKGDIPEGYSVSREKKERFSLILESASTNQTSMYLCASRGGQVVGQPQHFGDGTRLSIL.